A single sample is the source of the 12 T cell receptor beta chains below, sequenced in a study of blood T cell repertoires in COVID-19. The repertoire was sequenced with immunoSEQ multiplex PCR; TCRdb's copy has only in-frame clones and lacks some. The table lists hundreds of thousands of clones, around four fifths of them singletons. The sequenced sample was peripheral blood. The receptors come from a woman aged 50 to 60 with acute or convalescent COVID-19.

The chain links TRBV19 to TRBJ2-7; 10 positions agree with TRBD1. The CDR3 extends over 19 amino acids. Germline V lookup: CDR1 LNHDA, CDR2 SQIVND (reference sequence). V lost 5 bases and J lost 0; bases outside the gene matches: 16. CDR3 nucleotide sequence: TGTGCCAGTAGTCGAAAACTTACCGGGACAGGGGCCCACTCCTACGAGCAGTACTTC. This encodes CASSRKLTGTGAHSYEQYF.

CDR3 bases: TGTGCCAGCAGAGTGGAAGGGGCTAACACTGAAGCTTTCTTT. It specifies CASRVEGANTEAFF. V gene TRBV2 combines with J gene TRBJ1-1; a weak D match, TRBD1 (5 bases). Trimming left V 6 bases short and J 2 bases short, with 13 bases between. This CDR3 is built from 14 residues. Germline V lookup: CDR1 SNHLY, CDR2 FYNNEI.

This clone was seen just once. The CDR3 DNA sequence: TGTGCCACCAGTGATTCCGGACTCCAGCAGTTCTTC. Translation gives CATSDSGLQQFF. The chain couples TRBV24-1 to TRBJ2-1; a weak D match, TRBD2 (5 bases). Per the germline V gene, CDR1 is KGHDR and CDR2 is SFDVKD. The CDR3 totals 12 residues. The V gene lost 2 bases and the J gene lost 11 bases, with 9 bases spanning the gap.

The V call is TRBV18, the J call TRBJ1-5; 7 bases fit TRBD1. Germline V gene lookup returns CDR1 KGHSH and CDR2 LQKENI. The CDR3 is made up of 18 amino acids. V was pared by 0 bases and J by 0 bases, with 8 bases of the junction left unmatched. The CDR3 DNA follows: TGTGCCAGCTCACCACCGGGCCAGGGGGAGTATAGCAATCAGCCCCAGCATTTT. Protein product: CASSPPGQGEYSNQPQHF.

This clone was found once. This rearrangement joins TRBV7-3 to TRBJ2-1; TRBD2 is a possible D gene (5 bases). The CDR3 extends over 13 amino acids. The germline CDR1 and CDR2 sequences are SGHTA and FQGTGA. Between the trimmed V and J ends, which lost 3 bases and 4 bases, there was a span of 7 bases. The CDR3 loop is CASSLTTYNEQFF. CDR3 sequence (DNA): TGTGCCAGCAGCTTGACTACTTACAATGAGCAGTTCTTC.

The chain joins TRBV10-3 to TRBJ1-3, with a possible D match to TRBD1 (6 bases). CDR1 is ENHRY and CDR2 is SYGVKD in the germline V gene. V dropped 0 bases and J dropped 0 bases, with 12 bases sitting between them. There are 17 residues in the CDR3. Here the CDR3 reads CAISESGGAASGNTIYF. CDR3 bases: TGTGCCATCAGTGAGTCAGGGGGGGCCGCCTCTGGAAACACCATATATTTT.

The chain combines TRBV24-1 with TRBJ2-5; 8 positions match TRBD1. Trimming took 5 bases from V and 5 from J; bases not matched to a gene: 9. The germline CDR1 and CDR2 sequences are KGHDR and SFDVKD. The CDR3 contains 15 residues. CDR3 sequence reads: CATSVRTGISETQYF. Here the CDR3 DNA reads TGTGCCACCAGTGTCAGGACAGGGATAAGTGAGACCCAGTACTTC.

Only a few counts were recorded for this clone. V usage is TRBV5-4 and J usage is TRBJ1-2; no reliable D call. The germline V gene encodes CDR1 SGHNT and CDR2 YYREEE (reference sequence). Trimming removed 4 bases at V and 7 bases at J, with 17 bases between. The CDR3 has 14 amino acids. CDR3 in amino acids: CASSKGQEAGGYTF. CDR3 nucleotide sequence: TGTGCCAGCAGCAAAGGGCAGGAGGCGGGTGGCTACACCTTC. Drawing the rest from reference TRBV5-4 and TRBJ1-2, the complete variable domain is ETGVTQSPTHLIKTRGQQVTLRCSSQSGHNTVSWYQQALGQGPQFIFQYYREEENGRGNFPPRFSGLQFPNYSSELNVNALELDDSALYLCASSKGQEAGGYTFGSGTRLTVV.

CDR3 DNA sequence: TGTGCCACCAGTGATTCGGAGGACAGGGGTAACGGGGAGCTGTTTTTT. It is translated as CATSDSEDRGNGELFF. The chain uses TRBV24-1 and TRBJ2-2, with TRBD1 matching over 9 bases. J lost 7 bases, V lost 2 bases, and 7 bases had no gene match. The CDR3 consists of 16 residues. Germline loops: CDR1 KGHDR, CDR2 SFDVKD.

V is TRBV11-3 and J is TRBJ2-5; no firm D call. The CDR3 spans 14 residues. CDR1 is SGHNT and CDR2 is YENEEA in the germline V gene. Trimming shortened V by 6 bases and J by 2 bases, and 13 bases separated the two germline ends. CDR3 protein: CASSRGTDQETQYF. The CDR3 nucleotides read TGTGCCAGCAGTCGAGGTACGGATCAAGAGACCCAGTACTTC.

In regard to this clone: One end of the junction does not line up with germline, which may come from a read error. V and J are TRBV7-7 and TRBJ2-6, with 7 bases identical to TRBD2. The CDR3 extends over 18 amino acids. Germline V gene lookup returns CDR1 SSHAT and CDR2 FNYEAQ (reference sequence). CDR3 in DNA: TGTGCTAGCAGCCCTCAACTAGCGCTTAGCTCTGGGGCCAACGTCCTGACTTTC. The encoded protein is CASSPQLALSSGANVLTF.

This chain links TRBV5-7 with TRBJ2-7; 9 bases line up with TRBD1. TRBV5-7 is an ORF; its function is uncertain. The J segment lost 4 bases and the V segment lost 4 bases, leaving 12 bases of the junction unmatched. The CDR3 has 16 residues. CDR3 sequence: CASSPGQGTIAYEQYF. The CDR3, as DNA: TGTGCCAGCAGCCCCGGACAGGGGACCATTGCTTACGAGCAGTACTTC.